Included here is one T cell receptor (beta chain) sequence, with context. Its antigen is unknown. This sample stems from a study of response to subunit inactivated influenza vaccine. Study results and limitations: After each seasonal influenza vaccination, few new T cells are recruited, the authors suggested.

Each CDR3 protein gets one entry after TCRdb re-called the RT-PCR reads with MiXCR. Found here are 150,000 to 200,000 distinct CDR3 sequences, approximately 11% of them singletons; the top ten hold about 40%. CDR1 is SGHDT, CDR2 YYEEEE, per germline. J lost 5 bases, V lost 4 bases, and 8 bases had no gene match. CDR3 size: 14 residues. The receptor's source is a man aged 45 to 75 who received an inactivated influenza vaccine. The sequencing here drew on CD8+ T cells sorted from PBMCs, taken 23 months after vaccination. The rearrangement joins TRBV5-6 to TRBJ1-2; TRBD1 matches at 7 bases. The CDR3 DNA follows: TGTGCCAGCAGCCCAGGGGGGGGCGCATATGGCTACACCTTC. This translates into CASSPGGGAYGYTF.